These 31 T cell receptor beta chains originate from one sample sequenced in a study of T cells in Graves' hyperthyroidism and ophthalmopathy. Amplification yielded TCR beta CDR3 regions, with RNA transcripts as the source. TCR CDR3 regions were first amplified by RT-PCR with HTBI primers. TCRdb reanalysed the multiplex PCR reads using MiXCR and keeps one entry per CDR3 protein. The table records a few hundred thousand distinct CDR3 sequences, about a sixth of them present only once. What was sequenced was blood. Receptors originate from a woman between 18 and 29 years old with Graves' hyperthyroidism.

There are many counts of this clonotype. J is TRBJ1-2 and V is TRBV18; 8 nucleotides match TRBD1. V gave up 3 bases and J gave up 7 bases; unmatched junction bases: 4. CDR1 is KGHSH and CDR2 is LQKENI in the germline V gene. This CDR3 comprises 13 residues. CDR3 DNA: TGTGCCAGCTCACCCCGGACAGGGTCTGGCTACACCTTC. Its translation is CASSPRTGSGYTF.

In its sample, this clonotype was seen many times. The CDR3 sequence is CASSLDYGRHNEQFF. In DNA form, the CDR3 reads TGTGCCAGCAGCTTAGATTACGGCAGACACAATGAGCAGTTCTTC. The V call is TRBV11-2, the J call TRBJ2-1; D not resolved. V lost 0 bases and J lost 5, with 11 bases in between. Germline V gene lookup returns CDR1 SGHAT and CDR2 FQNNGV. This CDR3 comprises 15 residues.

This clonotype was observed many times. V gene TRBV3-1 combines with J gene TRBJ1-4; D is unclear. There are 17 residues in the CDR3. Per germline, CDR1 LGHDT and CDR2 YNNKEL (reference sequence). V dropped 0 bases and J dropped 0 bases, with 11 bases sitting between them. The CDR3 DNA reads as TGTGCCAGCAGCCAAGATTTGGCGGGAACAACTAATGAAAAACTGTTTTTT. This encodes CASSQDLAGTTNEKLFF.

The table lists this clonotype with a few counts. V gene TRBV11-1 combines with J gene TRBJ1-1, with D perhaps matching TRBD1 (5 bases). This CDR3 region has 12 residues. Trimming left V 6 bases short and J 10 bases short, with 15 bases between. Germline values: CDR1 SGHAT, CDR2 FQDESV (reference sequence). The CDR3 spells CASSVGRGPAFF. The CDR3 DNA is TGTGCCAGCAGTGTAGGAAGGGGACCAGCTTTCTTT.

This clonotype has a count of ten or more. The CDR3: CSARGRLAGGTDTQYF. The CDR3 DNA follows: TGCAGTGCTAGGGGGCGACTAGCGGGGGGGACAGATACGCAGTATTTT. The V call is TRBV20-1, the J call TRBJ2-3, with 14 bases that match TRBD2. V lost 3 bases to trimming and J lost 3 bases; unmatched junction nucleotides: 5. CDR1 DFQATT and CDR2 SNEGSKA come from the germline V gene (reference sequence). CDR3 length equals 16 residues.

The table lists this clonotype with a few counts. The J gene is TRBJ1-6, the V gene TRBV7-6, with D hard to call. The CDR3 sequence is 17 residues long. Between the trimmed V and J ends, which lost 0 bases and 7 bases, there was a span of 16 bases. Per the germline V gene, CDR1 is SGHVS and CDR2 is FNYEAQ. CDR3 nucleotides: TGTGCCAGCAGCTTAGCCACATCGGGCGTCAGAAATTCACCCCTCCACTTT. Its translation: CASSLATSGVRNSPLHF.

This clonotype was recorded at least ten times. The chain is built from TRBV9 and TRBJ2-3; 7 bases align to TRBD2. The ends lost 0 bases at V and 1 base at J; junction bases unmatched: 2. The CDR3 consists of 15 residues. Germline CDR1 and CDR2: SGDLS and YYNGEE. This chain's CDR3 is CASSVGAGGTDTQYF. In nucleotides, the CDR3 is TGTGCCAGCAGCGTAGGGGCGGGGGGCACAGATACGCAGTATTTT.

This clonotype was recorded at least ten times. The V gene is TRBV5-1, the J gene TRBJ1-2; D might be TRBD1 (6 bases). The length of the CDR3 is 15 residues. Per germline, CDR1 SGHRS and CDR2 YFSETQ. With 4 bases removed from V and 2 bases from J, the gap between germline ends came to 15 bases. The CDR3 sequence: CASSLGQSQNYGYTF. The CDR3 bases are TGCGCCAGCAGCCTGGGACAAAGCCAGAACTATGGCTACACCTTC. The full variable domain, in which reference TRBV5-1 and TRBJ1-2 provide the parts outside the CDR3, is KAGVTQTPRYLIKTRGQQVTLSCSPISGHRSVSWYQQTPGQGLQFLFEYFSETQRNKGNFPGRFSGRQFSNSRSEMNVSTLELGDSALYLCASSLGQSQNYGYTFGSGTRLTVV.

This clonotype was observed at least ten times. CDR3 protein: CASSQGPTTDTQYF. CDR3 sequence (DNA): TGCGCCAGCAGCCAGGGACCCACCACAGATACGCAGTATTTT. V usage is TRBV5-1 and J usage is TRBJ2-3, with D possibly being TRBD1 or TRBD2 (5 bases each). Germline CDR1 is SGHRS and CDR2 is YFSETQ. V gave up 4 bases and J gave up 2 bases, with 11 bases separating them. CDR3 length equals 14 residues.

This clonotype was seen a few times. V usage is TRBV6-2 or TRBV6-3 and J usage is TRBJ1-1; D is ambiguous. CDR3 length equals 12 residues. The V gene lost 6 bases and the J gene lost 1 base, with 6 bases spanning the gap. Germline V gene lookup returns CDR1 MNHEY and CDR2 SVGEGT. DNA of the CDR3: TGTGCCAGCAGGAGGACGAACACTGAAGCTTTCTTT. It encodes CASRRTNTEAFF.

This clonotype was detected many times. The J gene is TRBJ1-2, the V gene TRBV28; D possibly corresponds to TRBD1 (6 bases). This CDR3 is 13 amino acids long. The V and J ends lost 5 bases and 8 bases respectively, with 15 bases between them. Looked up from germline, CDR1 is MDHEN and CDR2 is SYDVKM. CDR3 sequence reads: CASSRIQGDGYTF. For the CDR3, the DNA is TGTGCCAGCAGTCGTATACAGGGTGACGGCTACACCTTC.

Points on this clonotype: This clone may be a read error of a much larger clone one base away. DNA for the CDR3: TGCAGTGCTAGGGACAGGGGAAATCAGCCCCAGCATTTT. Amino acids: CSARDRGNQPQHF. The chain carries TRBV20-1 and TRBJ1-5, with 9 bases matching TRBD1. The V and J ends lost 3 bases and 4 bases, in that order; junction bases with no gene match: 1. This CDR3 is 13 amino acids long. The germline V gene has CDR1 DFQATT and CDR2 SNEGSKA (reference sequence).

The CDR3 sequence is CASSFRLDTEAFF. CDR3 DNA sequence: TGTGCCAGCAGCTTCAGGCTTGACACTGAAGCTTTCTTT. The rearrangement links TRBV7-8 to TRBJ1-1; D gene ambiguous. Trimming stripped 3 bases from V and 3 bases from J, with 8 bases between. The CDR3 totals 13 residues. Germline CDR1 and CDR2: SGHVS and FQNEAQ.

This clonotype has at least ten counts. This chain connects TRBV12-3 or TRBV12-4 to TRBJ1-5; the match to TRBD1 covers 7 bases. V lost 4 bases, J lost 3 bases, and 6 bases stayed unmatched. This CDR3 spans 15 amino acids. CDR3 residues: CASSSGQNYNQPQHF. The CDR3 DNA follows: TGTGCCAGCAGTTCGGGACAGAACTACAATCAGCCCCAGCATTTT.

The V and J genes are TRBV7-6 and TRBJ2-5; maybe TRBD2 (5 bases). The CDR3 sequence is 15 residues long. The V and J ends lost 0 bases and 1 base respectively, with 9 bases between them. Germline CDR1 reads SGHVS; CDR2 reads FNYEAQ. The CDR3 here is CASSLAIGSQETQYF. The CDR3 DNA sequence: TGTGCCAGCAGCTTAGCGATAGGGAGCCAAGAGACCCAGTACTTC.

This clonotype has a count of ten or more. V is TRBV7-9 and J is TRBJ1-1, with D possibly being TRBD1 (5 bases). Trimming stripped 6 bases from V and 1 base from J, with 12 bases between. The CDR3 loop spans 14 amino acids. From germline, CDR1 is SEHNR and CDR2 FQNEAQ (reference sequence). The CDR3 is CASRLFGGNTEAFF. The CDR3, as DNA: TGTGCCAGCAGGTTATTCGGGGGGAACACTGAAGCTTTCTTT.

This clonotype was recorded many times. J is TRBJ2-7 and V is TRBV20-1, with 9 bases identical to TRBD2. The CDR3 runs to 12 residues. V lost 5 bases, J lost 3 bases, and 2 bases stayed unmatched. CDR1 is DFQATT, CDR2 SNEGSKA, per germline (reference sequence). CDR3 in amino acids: CSAGLARYEQYF. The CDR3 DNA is TGCAGTGCTGGACTAGCGCGCTACGAGCAGTACTTC.

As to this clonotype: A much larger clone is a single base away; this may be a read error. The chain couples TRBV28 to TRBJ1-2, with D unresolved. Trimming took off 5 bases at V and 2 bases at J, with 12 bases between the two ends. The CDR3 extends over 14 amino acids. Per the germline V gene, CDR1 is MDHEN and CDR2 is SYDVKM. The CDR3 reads CASSPPIRNYGYTF. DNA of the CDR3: TGTGCCAGCAGTCCTCCGATAAGAAACTATGGCTACACCTTC.

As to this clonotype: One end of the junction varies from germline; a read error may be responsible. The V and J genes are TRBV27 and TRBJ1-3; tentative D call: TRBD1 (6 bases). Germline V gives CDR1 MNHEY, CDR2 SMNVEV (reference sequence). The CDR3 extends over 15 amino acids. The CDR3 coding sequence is TGTGCCAGCAGCCCTACAGGGATCTCTGAAAACACCATATATTTT. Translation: CASSPTGISENTIYF.

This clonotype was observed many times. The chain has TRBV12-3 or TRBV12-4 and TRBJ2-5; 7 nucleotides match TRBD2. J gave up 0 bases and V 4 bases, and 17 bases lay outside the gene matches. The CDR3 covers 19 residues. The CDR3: CASSSGLGGTARNQETQYF. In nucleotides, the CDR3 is TGTGCCAGCAGTTCCGGGCTGGGGGGGACGGCGAGAAACCAAGAGACCCAGTACTTC.

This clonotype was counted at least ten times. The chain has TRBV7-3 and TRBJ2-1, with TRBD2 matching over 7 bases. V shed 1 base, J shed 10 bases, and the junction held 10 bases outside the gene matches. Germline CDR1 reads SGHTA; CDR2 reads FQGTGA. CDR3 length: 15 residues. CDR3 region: CASSLSGRALSEQFF. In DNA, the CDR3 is TGTGCCAGCAGCTTAAGTGGGAGGGCCCTCTCCGAGCAGTTCTTC.

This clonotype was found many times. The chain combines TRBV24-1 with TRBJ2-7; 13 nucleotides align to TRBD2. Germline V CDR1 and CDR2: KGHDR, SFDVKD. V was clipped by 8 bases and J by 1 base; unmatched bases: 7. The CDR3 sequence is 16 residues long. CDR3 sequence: CATNALAGGSSYEQYF. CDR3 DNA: TGTGCCACCAACGCACTAGCGGGGGGGAGTTCCTACGAGCAGTACTTC.

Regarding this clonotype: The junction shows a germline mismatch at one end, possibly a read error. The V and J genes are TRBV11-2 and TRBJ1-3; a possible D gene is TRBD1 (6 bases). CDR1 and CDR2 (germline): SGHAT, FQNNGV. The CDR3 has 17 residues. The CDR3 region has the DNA TGTGCCAGCAGCCCCCCGGGACACACTCGCTCTGGAGACACCATATATTTT. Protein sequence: CASSPPGHTRSGDTIYF.

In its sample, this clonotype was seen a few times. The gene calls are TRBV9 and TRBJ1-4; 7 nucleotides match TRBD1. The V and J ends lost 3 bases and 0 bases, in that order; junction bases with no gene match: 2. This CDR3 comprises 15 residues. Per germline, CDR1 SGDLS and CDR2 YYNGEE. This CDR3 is CASSGQGTTNEKLFF. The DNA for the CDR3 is TGTGCCAGCAGCGGACAGGGTACAACTAATGAAAAACTGTTTTTT.

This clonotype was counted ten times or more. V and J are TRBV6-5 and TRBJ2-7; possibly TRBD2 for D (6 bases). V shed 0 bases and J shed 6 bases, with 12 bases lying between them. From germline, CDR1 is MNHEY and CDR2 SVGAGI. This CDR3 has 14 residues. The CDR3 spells CASSYSYRETEQYF. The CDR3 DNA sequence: TGTGCCAGCAGTTACTCATACCGGGAGACCGAGCAGTACTTC.

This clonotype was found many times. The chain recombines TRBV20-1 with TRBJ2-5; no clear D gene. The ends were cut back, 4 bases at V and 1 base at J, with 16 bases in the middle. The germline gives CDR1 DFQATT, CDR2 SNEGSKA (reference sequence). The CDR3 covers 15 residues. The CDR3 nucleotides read TGCAGTGCTAACGAGGCACCGGGCTCCCAAGAGACCCAGTACTTC. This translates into CSANEAPGSQETQYF.

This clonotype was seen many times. The CDR3 sequence: CASSLRQGQPQHF. CDR3 coding DNA: TGTGCCAGCAGTCTGAGACAGGGACAGCCCCAGCATTTT. V gene TRBV7-3 combines with J gene TRBJ1-5, with TRBD1 identical over 7 bases. The CDR3 has 13 residues. The germline gives CDR1 SGHTA, CDR2 FQGTGA. V dropped 6 bases and J dropped 7; count of bases not matched to a gene: 6.

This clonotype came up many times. The CDR3 nucleotides are TGTGCCAGCAGTTTAAGTGCGGGGTACAATGAGCAGTTCTTC. It specifies CASSLSAGYNEQFF. The rearrangement joins TRBV28 to TRBJ2-1; TRBD2 is a possible D gene (6 bases). With 2 bases removed from V and 4 bases from J, the gap between germline ends came to 9 bases. Germline loops: CDR1 MDHEN, CDR2 SYDVKM. The CDR3 extends over 14 amino acids.

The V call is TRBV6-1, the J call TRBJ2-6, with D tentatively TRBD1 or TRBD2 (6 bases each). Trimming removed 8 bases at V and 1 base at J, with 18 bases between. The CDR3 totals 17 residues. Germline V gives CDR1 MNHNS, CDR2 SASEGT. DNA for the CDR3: TGTGCCAGCCGCTCTATGGGGGGCGTATCTGGGGCCAACGTCCTGACTTTC. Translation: CASRSMGGVSGANVLTF.

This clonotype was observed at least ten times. The chain's CDR3 is CASSEFTESTDTQYF. The CDR3 nucleotides are TGTGCCAGCAGCGAGTTTACAGAGAGCACAGATACGCAGTATTTT. This rearrangement joins TRBV7-9 to TRBJ2-3; no definite D call. The CDR3 is 15 residues long. V was cut by 5 bases and J by 0 bases, with 12 bases left in between. CDR1 SEHNR and CDR2 FQNEAQ come from the germline V gene (reference sequence).

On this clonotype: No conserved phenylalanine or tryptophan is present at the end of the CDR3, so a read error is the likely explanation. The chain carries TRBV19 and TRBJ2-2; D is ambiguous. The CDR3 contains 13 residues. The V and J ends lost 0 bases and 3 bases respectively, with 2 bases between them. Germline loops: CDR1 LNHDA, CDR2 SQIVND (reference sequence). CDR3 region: CASSIDDTGELFL. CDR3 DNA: TGTGCCAGTAGTATAGATGACACCGGGGAGCTGTTTCTT.